The 9 T cell receptor beta chains given below trace back to one sample, sequenced in a study of T cell responses to AZD1222 COVID-19 vaccine. Sequenced by immunoSEQ multiplex PCR; TCRdb stores in-frame clones only, minus some. The sample includes roughly 150,000 clones, 88% of them seen just once. Specimen: peripheral blood, collected on day 0 of AZD1222 vaccination. The receptors derive from an adult in good health.

The rearrangement joins TRBV7-9 to TRBJ2-7, with 10 bases lining up with TRBD1. This CDR3 is built from 15 residues. Germline V gene data show CDR1 as SEHNR and CDR2 as FQNEAQ (reference sequence). V trimming: 5 bases; J trimming: 3 bases; junction bases outside the gene matches: 7. In DNA, the CDR3 is TGTGCCAGCAGCCCGACAGGGGGCATCCTCTACGAGCAGTACTTC. Protein product: CASSPTGGILYEQYF.

The rearrangement joins TRBV4-1 to TRBJ1-4; D is ambiguous. The ends were cut back, 1 base at V and 1 base at J, with 7 bases in the middle. The CDR3 consists of 15 residues. The germline CDR1 and CDR2 sequences are MGHRA and YSYEKL. CDR3 DNA: TGCGCCAGCAGCCAAGGCCTACTAACTAATGAAAAACTGTTTTTT. Its protein is CASSQGLLTNEKLFF.

In regard to this clone: At the DNA level, this CDR3 is encoded by other sequences in the same sample as well. This chain joins TRBV9 and TRBJ2-2; no clear D gene. The germline CDR1 and CDR2 sequences are SGDLS and YYNGEE. V was shortened by 0 bases and J by 2 bases, with 5 bases between the two germline ends. There are 14 residues in the CDR3. The CDR3 loop reads CASSVGTNTGELFF. CDR3 nucleotide sequence: TGTGCCAGCAGCGTAGGAACTAACACCGGGGAGCTGTTTTTT.

This clone has a single count. The genes are TRBV19 and TRBJ1-3; D unclear. Between the trimmed V and J ends, which lost 4 bases and 1 base, there was a span of 14 bases. The CDR3 totals 16 residues. Germline-derived CDR1 and CDR2 are LNHDA and SQIVND (reference sequence). The DNA of the CDR3 is TGTGCCAGTAGTACTCCCCTAAATCCTTCTGGAAACACCATATATTTT. Its translation is CASSTPLNPSGNTIYF.

The chain uses TRBV4-1 and TRBJ2-3, with TRBD1 identical over 8 bases. Per germline, CDR1 MGHRA and CDR2 YSYEKL. Losses at the gene ends were 5 bases for V and 0 bases for J; bases not matched to a gene: 13. The CDR3 covers 18 residues. The CDR3 region is CASSTPPLGTGSTDTQYF. The CDR3 DNA sequence: TGCGCCAGCAGCACCCCACCGCTCGGGACAGGTAGCACAGATACGCAGTATTTT.

V and J are TRBV7-7 and TRBJ2-1, with 8 bases aligning to TRBD1. After removal of 5 bases from V and 5 bases from J, the junction contained 8 bases not matched to a gene. The CDR3 consists of 15 residues. Germline assignment: CDR1 SSHAT and CDR2 FNYEAQ (reference sequence). CDR3 in amino acids: CASSPTGQADNEQFF. DNA for the CDR3: TGTGCCAGCAGCCCAACGGGACAGGCAGACAATGAGCAGTTCTTC.

The chain recombines TRBV6-5 with TRBJ1-6; D possibly corresponds to TRBD1 (6 bases). CDR1 MNHEY and CDR2 SVGAGI come from the germline V gene. The CDR3 runs 14 residues. V lost 6 bases to trimming and J lost 8 bases, with 14 bases between them. CDR3 coding DNA: TGTGCCAGCAGGGTACAGGGTCATGATTCACCCCTCCACTTT. It yields the protein CASRVQGHDSPLHF.

The gene calls are TRBV6-5 and TRBJ1-6, with D possibly being TRBD1 (6 bases). The germline V and J ends were trimmed by 7 bases and 0 bases, with 10 bases remaining between them. Germline V lookup: CDR1 MNHEY, CDR2 SVGAGI. This CDR3 comprises 15 residues. CDR3 DNA: TGTGCCAGCACTGGACAGAGCTCCTATAATTCACCCCTCCACTTT. Amino acid sequence: CASTGQSSYNSPLHF.

The J gene is TRBJ2-3, the V gene TRBV29-1; 10 bases are a match to TRBD1. Germline CDR1 and CDR2: SQVTM and ANQGSEA. The CDR3 spans 14 residues. The trim removed 7 bases at V and 1 base at J, leaving 5 bases unmatched. The CDR3 DNA follows: TGCAGCGGTGACAGGGGGCTGGGCACAGATACGCAGTATTTT. Residues: CSGDRGLGTDTQYF.